This T cell receptor (beta chain) was obtained from a study of blood T cell repertoires in COVID-19 (dated by TCRdb to between 2020 and 2021). Regarding the research as a whole: Samples from collaborators originated in the United States, Italy and Spain and spanned both the acute and convalescent phases of COVID-19. Subjects who had been exposed to COVID-19, were actively infected with it, or had recovered from it provided the deeply sampled blood TCRbeta repertoires that made up the dataset. HLA class I and class II types, where available, came from metadata supplied by the sample provider rather than from assay-based typing. The material from the prospective study consisted of cDNA or gDNA derived from T cells, B-cell-depleted T cells, or PBMCs. The repertoires were released in a freely available public database meant as a resource for research on the immune response to SARS-CoV-2. Samples came from the ongoing ImmuneRACE study (first 160 participants) plus 1,254 subjects from 6 global collaborators. Nearly every sample came with metadata listing a de-identified subject ID, COVID-19 status, age in years and sex. Paper-wide results and their limitations: Clinical and demographic metadata were provided uncurated, with the amount varying by source and participant.

As to this clone: It has no known antigen specificity. No much larger clone is present one base from it, and per-base qualities are unavailable.

TCRbeta CDR3 regions were amplified from genomic DNA using the immunoSEQ Assay, a bias-controlled multiplex PCR. The study's own analysis went as follows. Within the assay, amplification of reference gene primers was used to estimate how many nucleated cells each sample contained. To quantify the absolute abundance of each unique TCRbeta CDR3 rearrangement, sequence reads were collapsed and filtered. For each sample, productive Simpson clonality was calculated by taking the square root of Simpson's diversity index across productive rearrangements. TCRdb provides this immuneACCESS table in a form limited to in-frame rearrangements. Some clones are lacking; in checked studies, under half of them reflect an unresolved V gene, and why the rest are absent is not known. The V and J calls and clone size were taken over from that table, and D and trimming were inferred from the DNA. This sample holds around 11,000 clones; around 85% were observed only once. Approximately 8.1% of the sample comes from the top ten.

Each collaborating institution followed its own protocols to collect whole blood in K2EDTA tubes. For TCRbeta analysis, collaborators shipped samples as frozen whole blood, isolated PBMCs, or DNA extracted from either of those sample types. The receptor's source is a man between 65 and 85 years old with active COVID-19. The sample comprised peripheral blood.

CDR3 reads: CASGLGLYNSPLHF. The sequenced DNA is TGTGCCAGCGGCCTGGGACTTTATAATTCACCCCTCCACTTT. The rearrangement joined TRBV25-1 to TRBJ1-6, and the D gene may be TRBD1, 5 bases matching. V and J are truncated by 8 bases and 4 bases respectively, leaving an intervening sequence of 12 bases. The germline V gene sets CDR1 to MGHDK and CDR2 to SYGVNS. There are 14 amino acids in the CDR3, from cysteine to phenylalanine inclusive. CDR3 DNA is the only sequence kept; it has 42 bases, read in frame from the first base.